Listed below are T cell receptor beta chains from one sample, sequenced in a study of blood T cell repertoires in COVID-19. Profiled with immunoSEQ multiplex PCR; TCRdb holds only in-frame clones, not every one. In the table there are 90,000 to 110,000 clones, 85% to 90% of which are singletons. The source material was peripheral blood. The source is a human donor in a cohort sampled during active COVID-19. Both conserved end residues are part of each CDR3. A D gene is named only where the DNA matches it firmly. Some rows have no size entry. The others give once, few or many, or a class for an expanded clone.

d_gene: TRBD1; len: 14; j_gene: TRBJ2-7; abundance: .; v_gene: TRBV3-1/TRBV3-2; CDR3nt: TGTGCCAGCAGCCGAGGGACAGGCTGGAACGAGCAGTACTTC; CDR3aa: CASSRGTGWNEQYF
d_gene: .; len: 15; j_gene: TRBJ1-2; abundance: .; v_gene: TRBV6-5; CDR3nt: TGTGCCAGCAGTCGAATGGGGGGGGCGGATCTTGGCTACACCTTC; CDR3aa: CASSRMGGADLGYTF
d_gene: .; len: 15; j_gene: TRBJ1-2; abundance: .; v_gene: TRBV7-8; CDR3nt: TGTGCCAGCAGCTTAGTGGCCGGGGGGAGCTATGGCTACACCTTC; CDR3aa: CASSLVAGGSYGYTF
d_gene: .; len: 15; j_gene: TRBJ2-1; abundance: .; v_gene: TRBV28; CDR3nt: TGTGCCAGCACCCCGGGGGGACACCCCTACAATGAGCAGTTCTTC; CDR3aa: CASTPGGHPYNEQFF
d_gene: .; len: 15; j_gene: TRBJ2-1; abundance: .; v_gene: TRBV19; CDR3nt: TGTGCCAGTAGTATAAAGATGAGCTCCTACAATGAGCAGTTCTTC; CDR3aa: CASSIKMSSYNEQFF
d_gene: .; len: 15; j_gene: TRBJ1-2; abundance: .; v_gene: TRBV4-3; CDR3nt: TGCGCCAGCAGCCAATGGGCCGACAGCGCATATGGCTACACCTTC; CDR3aa: CASSQWADSAYGYTF
d_gene: TRBD1; len: 15; j_gene: TRBJ2-1; abundance: .; v_gene: TRBV7-8; CDR3nt: TGTGCCAGCAGCTTAACAGGGGCATCCTACAATGAGCAGTTCTTC; CDR3aa: CASSLTGASYNEQFF
d_gene: .; len: 14; j_gene: TRBJ1-2; abundance: .; v_gene: TRBV6-5; CDR3nt: TGTGCCAGCAGCCGGGTCGGAGGGAGAAGTGGCTACACCTTC; CDR3aa: CASSRVGGRSGYTF
d_gene: .; len: 15; j_gene: TRBJ1-6; abundance: .; v_gene: TRBV27; CDR3nt: TGTGCCAGCAGTTTTGAGGCAAATTATAATTCACCCCTCCACTTT; CDR3aa: CASSFEANYNSPLHF
d_gene: .; len: 15; j_gene: TRBJ1-5; abundance: few; v_gene: TRBV2; CDR3nt: TGTGCCAGCAGTTTGGACAACCATAGCAATCAGCCCCAGCATTTT; CDR3aa: CASSLDNHSNQPQHF
d_gene: TRBD1; len: 15; j_gene: TRBJ1-4; abundance: .; v_gene: TRBV12-5; CDR3nt: TGTGCTAGTGGTTGGACCGGGACAGCTAATGAAAAACTGTTTTTT; CDR3aa: CASGWTGTANEKLFF
d_gene: TRBD1; len: 15; j_gene: TRBJ2-2; abundance: once; v_gene: TRBV11-2; CDR3nt: TGTGCCAGCAGCTTTGGGGGACAGGGGGCCGGGGAGCTGTTTTTT; CDR3aa: CASSFGGQGAGELFF
d_gene: .; len: 15; j_gene: TRBJ2-7; abundance: .; v_gene: TRBV2; CDR3nt: TGTGCCAGCAGTCAAGACGCCCTAGGATCCTACGAGCAGTACTTC; CDR3aa: CASSQDALGSYEQYF
d_gene: TRBD1; len: 13; j_gene: TRBJ2-7; abundance: .; v_gene: TRBV6-5; CDR3nt: TGTGCCAGCAGGAGACAGGGGATCTACGAGCAGTACTTC; CDR3aa: CASRRQGIYEQYF
d_gene: .; len: 14; j_gene: TRBJ2-7; abundance: once; v_gene: TRBV2; CDR3nt: TGTGCCAGCAAGGAGGAGGGGGCCCCCTACGAGCAGTACTTC; CDR3aa: CASKEEGAPYEQYF
d_gene: .; len: 14; j_gene: TRBJ2-5; abundance: once; v_gene: TRBV27; CDR3nt: TGTGCCAGCAGTCCAACGAAGGGGCGGGGGACCCAGTACTTC; CDR3aa: CASSPTKGRGTQYF
d_gene: TRBD2; len: 14; j_gene: TRBJ2-5; abundance: .; v_gene: TRBV20-1; CDR3nt: TGCAGTGCTAGTGATACTAGCGGCCAAGAGACCCAGTACTTC; CDR3aa: CSASDTSGQETQYF
d_gene: .; len: 15; j_gene: TRBJ2-3; abundance: .; v_gene: TRBV4-1; CDR3nt: TGCGCCAGCAGCCAAGCAGGGCAGGGGTCAGATACGCAGTATTTT; CDR3aa: CASSQAGQGSDTQYF
d_gene: .; len: 12; j_gene: TRBJ1-1; abundance: .; v_gene: TRBV3-1/TRBV3-2; CDR3nt: TGTGCCAGCAGCCAAGAACGGGTTGAAGCTTTCTTT; CDR3aa: CASSQERVEAFF
d_gene: .; len: 13; j_gene: TRBJ2-7; abundance: .; v_gene: TRBV7-6; CDR3nt: TGTGCCAGCAGCTTAGCGCTAGCCTACGAGCAGTACTTC; CDR3aa: CASSLALAYEQYF
d_gene: TRBD1; len: 15; j_gene: TRBJ2-1; abundance: .; v_gene: TRBV4-1; CDR3nt: TGCGCCAGCAGCCCGGACAGGGCGTCCTACAATGAGCAGTTCTTC; CDR3aa: CASSPDRASYNEQFF
d_gene: .; len: 15; j_gene: TRBJ2-1; abundance: .; v_gene: TRBV6-5; CDR3nt: TGTGCCAGCAGCCTCATGCCTAACTCCTACAATGAGCAGTTCTTC; CDR3aa: CASSLMPNSYNEQFF
d_gene: .; len: 12; j_gene: TRBJ1-4; abundance: .; v_gene: TRBV2; CDR3nt: TGTGCCAGCAGTGTTGTGCGCGAAAAACTGTTTTTT; CDR3aa: CASSVVREKLFF
d_gene: TRBD2; len: 12; j_gene: TRBJ2-7; abundance: .; v_gene: TRBV2; CDR3nt: TGTGCCAGCACTAGCGGTCCATACGAGCAGTACTTC; CDR3aa: CASTSGPYEQYF
d_gene: .; len: 15; j_gene: TRBJ2-7; abundance: .; v_gene: TRBV5-1; CDR3nt: TGCGCCAGCCCCAGTGCGGCGGGGGCCGAGGGTCTGCAGTACTTC; CDR3aa: CASPSAAGAEGLQYF
d_gene: .; len: 16; j_gene: TRBJ1-3; abundance: .; v_gene: TRBV5-1; CDR3nt: TGCGCCAGCAGCCAGGGGCCCTCCCGAGCCCTAAACACCATATATTTT; CDR3aa: CASSQGPSRALNTIYF
d_gene: .; len: 14; j_gene: TRBJ1-1; abundance: .; v_gene: TRBV7-3; CDR3nt: TGTGCCAGCAGCTTATACAGTTTGAACACTGAAGCTTTCTTT; CDR3aa: CASSLYSLNTEAFF
d_gene: TRBD1; len: 13; j_gene: TRBJ1-2; abundance: .; v_gene: TRBV5-1; CDR3nt: TGCGCCAGCAGCAGACAGGGGGCGATTGGCTACACCTTC; CDR3aa: CASSRQGAIGYTF
d_gene: .; len: 17; j_gene: TRBJ1-5; abundance: .; v_gene: TRBV10-3; CDR3nt: TGTGCCATCAGTAGTGGACGGTCGGACAATAGCAATCAGCCCCAGCATTTT; CDR3aa: CAISSGRSDNSNQPQHF
d_gene: .; len: 16; j_gene: TRBJ2-3; abundance: .; v_gene: TRBV19; CDR3nt: TGTGCCAGTATTGAGGTCGCTAGCGAGGGGACAGATACGCAGTATTTT; CDR3aa: CASIEVASEGTDTQYF
d_gene: TRBD2; len: 16; j_gene: TRBJ2-2; abundance: .; v_gene: TRBV14; CDR3nt: TGTGCCAGCACCGCGGGGACTAGCGGGAGCACCGGGGAGCTGTTTTTT; CDR3aa: CASTAGTSGSTGELFF